This TCR beta chain was recorded in a study of long-term antiretroviral therapy in people with HIV. The assay, immunoSEQ v3.0, was run at survey level. Using immunoSEQ multiplex PCR, the repertoire was profiled, and TCRdb retains in-frame clones only, with some absent. This table has tens of thousands of clones, about 90% appearing once. The sequenced sample was unsorted PBMCs, obtained 2 years after starting antiretroviral therapy. The sequence came from a man in his forties or fifties with HIV.

The DNA for the CDR3 is TGCGCCAGCAGCTTCGAGGACAGGGATGACCACGAGCAGTACTTC. Its protein product is CASSFEDRDDHEQYF. This chain uses TRBV5-1 with TRBJ2-7; TRBD1 aligns across 8 bases. The CDR3 extends over 15 amino acids. Per germline, CDR1 SGHRS and CDR2 YFSETQ. V shed 2 bases and J 5 bases; nucleotides not matched to a gene: 9.